This T cell receptor beta chain was recorded in a study of CXCR3-negative and CXCR3-positive naive CD8 T cells. Study-wide findings and caveats: Greater hydrophobicity was found in TRB CDR3s of CXCR3-positive naive cells than of CXCR3-negative naive cells. Naive subsets were similarly diverse, while memory CD8+ repertoires were much less diverse. Surface CD5 looked about the same in the naive subsets, so the authors worked out TCR strength from TRB CDR3 properties.

Germline loops: CDR1 SGHNT, CDR2 YYREEE (reference sequence). The length of the CDR3 is 13 residues. Concerning this clonotype: The antigen is not known.

The libraries of TRB cDNA were constructed through 5' RACE using UMI labels. TCRdb derives one entry per CDR3 protein from the 5' RACE reads, leaving out DNA. This sample carries tens of thousands of distinct CDR3 sequences, with 0.62% going to the ten biggest clones. V is TRBV5-4 and J is TRBJ1-2. Sequenced material: naive CXCR3+ CD8+ T cells from blood. The subset was: CD45RO-CCR7+CD27+CD95- naive CD8+ T cells expressing CXCR3 (TNR3+). The TCR sequence derives from a human donor in good health. Some clones in this sample may be carry-over from other donors' samples. The CDR3 spells CASSNDPQQGYTF.